This T cell receptor beta chain was recovered during a study of OX40 agonist ivuxolimab in advanced cancers. Across the whole study: The dose-escalation group included hepatocellular carcinoma, melanoma, renal cell carcinoma and head and neck cancer. Regarding the study as a whole: Clonal expansion by week 6 occurred in CD4+ and CD8+ blood T cells (at 0.1 to 3.0 mg/kg).

Some clones are missing from TCRdb's copy, which holds only in-frame ones; the method was immunoSEQ multiplex PCR. The repertoire holds roughly 50,000 clones, with approximately 87% as singletons. A remark on this clone: Its antigen is not known.

The CDR3 covers 17 residues. Looked up from germline, CDR1 is PRHDT and CDR2 is FYEKMQ (reference sequence). The ends lost 2 bases at V and 9 bases at J; junction bases unmatched: 15. The receptor comes from an adult with an advanced solid tumor such as melanoma, head and neck, liver or kidney cancer. This rearrangement joins TRBV13 to TRBJ2-1; 8 bases match TRBD2. Here the sequenced sample was CD4+ or CD8+ T cells sorted from blood, taken in a trial of the OX40 agonist ivuxolimab. CDR3 nucleotides: TGTGCCAGCAGCTTACAAGGGACTAGTGGTTCCGGTGCTGAGCAGTTCTTC. Protein sequence: CASSLQGTSGSGAEQFF.